These 18 T cell receptor beta chains originate from one sample sequenced in a study of blood T cell repertoires in COVID-19. Repertoires were generated with immunoSEQ multiplex PCR, while TCRdb's copy carries only in-frame clones and drops some. Among about 260,000 clones, about 88% were seen once, and the ten largest hold approximately 4%. The sequenced material came from peripheral blood. These receptors all stem from a man between 18 and 29 years old with active or convalescent COVID-19.

This rearrangement joins TRBV18 to TRBJ1-1, with D possibly being TRBD1 (5 bases). The V gene's germline CDR1 is KGHSH and CDR2 LQKENI. V shed 3 bases and J shed 4 bases, with 12 bases lying between them. This CDR3 has 14 residues. The CDR3 loop reads CASSPSGGVTEAFF. CDR3 nucleotides: TGTGCCAGCTCACCGAGCGGGGGAGTCACTGAAGCTTTCTTT.

The rearrangement uses TRBV27 and TRBJ2-7; a weak D match, TRBD1 (6 bases). V lost 7 bases, J lost 1 base, and 14 bases lay in between. The CDR3 has 14 amino acids. Germline CDR1 is MNHEY and CDR2 is SMNVEV (reference sequence). As DNA, the CDR3 is TGTGCCAGCACCTGGACAGCTGGGTCCTACGAGCAGTACTTC. Protein: CASTWTAGSYEQYF.

This clone has just a few counts. The same CDR3 also results from other DNA sequences found in this sample. This chain links TRBV3-1 (or the pseudogene TRBV3-2) with TRBJ2-1; 9 nucleotides align to TRBD2. The CDR3 spans 18 residues. Losses at the gene ends were 0 bases for V and 2 bases for J; bases not matched to a gene: 8. Germline V gene data show CDR1 as LGHDT and CDR2 as YNNKEL (reference sequence). In DNA, the CDR3 is TGTGCCAGCAGCCAAGATAGGGGTAGCGGGGGCCCCTACAATGAGCAGTTCTTC. This translates into CASSQDRGSGGPYNEQFF.

The CDR3 here is CASSSRQRNTEAFF. In DNA form, the CDR3 reads TGTGCCAGCAGTTCCAGACAAAGGAACACTGAAGCTTTCTTT. The chain carries TRBV6-5 and TRBJ1-1, with D hard to call. V lost 4 bases and J 1 base, leaving 10 bases between the germline ends. The CDR3 is made up of 14 amino acids. Looked up from germline, CDR1 is MNHEY and CDR2 is SVGAGI.

V gene TRBV28 combines with J gene TRBJ1-4; 8 bases map to TRBD1. Germline V gives CDR1 MDHEN, CDR2 SYDVKM. The length of the CDR3 is 14 residues. J gave up 8 bases and V 5 bases, and 7 bases lay outside the gene matches. CDR3 region: CASSRDRRGEKLFF. CDR3 nucleotides: TGTGCCAGCAGTCGGGACAGGAGGGGGGAAAAACTGTTTTTT.

The rearrangement uses TRBV5-1 and TRBJ2-3, with D uncertain. The V gene's germline CDR1 is SGHRS and CDR2 YFSETQ. The CDR3 is 15 amino acids. Trimming took 4 bases from V and 3 from J, leaving 15 bases between them. The CDR3 DNA is TGCGCCAGCAGCCCACGTATGACTGAGACAGATACGCAGTATTTT. It yields the protein CASSPRMTETDTQYF.

The CDR3 bases are TGTGCCAGCAGCGTAGGATGGGGGCCCCTGGGCTACACCTTC. Its protein product is CASSVGWGPLGYTF. The V and J genes are TRBV9 and TRBJ1-2; D is possibly TRBD1 (6 bases). CDR3 length: 14 amino acids. The germline CDR1 and CDR2 sequences are SGDLS and YYNGEE. V gave up 0 bases and J gave up 8 bases, with 14 bases separating them.

This clone has only one observation. The rearrangement joins TRBV6-5 to TRBJ2-1, with 7 bases fitting TRBD1. The V and J ends lost 6 bases and 6 bases, in that order; junction bases with no gene match: 8. The germline V gene encodes CDR1 MNHEY and CDR2 SVGAGI. The CDR3 has 14 residues. CDR3 loop: CASRGTDPFNEQFF. The CDR3 nucleotides are TGTGCCAGCAGAGGGACAGATCCTTTCAATGAGCAGTTCTTC.

The chain is built from TRBV10-2 and TRBJ2-5, with D perhaps matching TRBD1 (6 bases). The V end lost 6 bases, the J end lost 5 bases, and 19 bases lay between the germline ends. Germline CDR1 reads WSHSY; CDR2 reads SAAADI. The CDR3 spans 15 residues. CDR3 loop: CASRLGTGIWETQYF. The CDR3 DNA reads TGCGCCAGCAGGCTAGGAACAGGGATATGGGAGACCCAGTACTTC.

The chain is built from TRBV5-1 and TRBJ2-7, with D perhaps TRBD2 (6 bases). Trimming shortened V by 2 bases and J by 2 bases, and 14 bases separated the two germline ends. Germline-derived CDR1 and CDR2 are SGHRS and YFSETQ. The CDR3 totals 15 residues. The CDR3 loop is CASSLGLASTYEQYF. CDR3 nucleotide sequence: TGCGCCAGCAGCTTAGGTCTAGCGTCGACCTACGAGCAGTACTTC.

The CDR3 region is CASSLPGTGLNTEAFF. DNA for the CDR3: TGTGCCAGCAGTCTTCCGGGAACGGGCCTTAACACTGAAGCTTTCTTT. This chain connects TRBV6-8 to TRBJ1-1; D remains ambiguous. V was cut by 5 bases and J by 2 bases, with 18 bases left in between. Germline CDR1 and CDR2: MNHGY and SAAAGT. This CDR3 spans 16 amino acids.

V is TRBV5-5 and J is TRBJ2-5, with D perhaps matching TRBD1 (6 bases). This CDR3 region has 15 residues. Germline-derived CDR1 and CDR2 are SGHKS and YYEKEE (reference sequence). V lost 7 bases and J 2 bases, leaving 18 bases between the germline ends. CDR3: CASSEYRAAQETQYF. Here the CDR3 DNA reads TGTGCCAGCTCTGAATACAGGGCGGCTCAAGAGACCCAGTACTTC.

V usage is TRBV5-1 and J usage is TRBJ1-1; 9 positions agree with TRBD1. The ends lost 4 bases at V and 6 bases at J; junction bases unmatched: 7. The germline V gene has CDR1 SGHRS and CDR2 YFSETQ. The CDR3 is 14 amino acids. The CDR3 loop is CASSPGQGLAEAFF. The CDR3 coding sequence is TGCGCCAGCAGCCCGGGACAGGGTCTCGCTGAAGCTTTCTTT.

The chain is built from TRBV24-1 and TRBJ2-5; TRBD1 is a possible D gene (8 bases). V lost 4 bases, J lost 5 bases, and 19 bases lay in between. This CDR3 has 16 amino acids. Germline values: CDR1 KGHDR, CDR2 SFDVKD. The CDR3 spells CATSDYRGGSGETQYF. CDR3 sequence (DNA): TGTGCCACCAGTGACTACAGGGGGGGATCAGGGGAGACCCAGTACTTC.

The rearrangement uses TRBV9 and TRBJ2-7, with TRBD2 identical over 12 bases. The germline gives CDR1 SGDLS, CDR2 YYNGEE. The V and J ends lost 4 bases and 7 bases, in that order; junction bases with no gene match: 9. The CDR3 has 15 residues. The CDR3 DNA reads TGTGCCAGCAGCCCCAGCCTAGGACTAGCGGGAGAGCAGTACTTC. Translation: CASSPSLGLAGEQYF. Complete variable domain (other parts from reference TRBV9 and TRBJ2-7): DSGVTQTPKHLITATGQRVTLRCSPRSGDLSVYWYQQSLDQGLQFLIQYYNGEERAKGNILERFSAQQFPDLHSELNLSSLELGDSALYFCASSPSLGLAGEQYFGPGTRLTVT.

This chain joins TRBV19 and TRBJ1-4; TRBD1 is a possible D gene (5 bases). Germline V gives CDR1 LNHDA, CDR2 SQIVND (reference sequence). Trimming left V 5 bases short and J 7 bases short, with 17 bases between. The CDR3 totals 15 residues. CDR3 loop: CASSPVEGAVEKLFF. The CDR3 bases are TGTGCCAGTAGTCCCGTGGAAGGGGCGGTTGAAAAACTGTTTTTT.

The gene calls are TRBV6-1 and TRBJ1-5, with unresolved D. V lost 3 bases, J lost 5 bases, and 5 bases lay in between. This CDR3 spans 12 amino acids. Germline loops: CDR1 MNHNS, CDR2 SASEGT. The CDR3 is CASSEAHQPQHF. In DNA, the CDR3 is TGTGCCAGCAGTGAGGCCCATCAGCCCCAGCATTTT.

The genes are TRBV5-1 and TRBJ2-5, with D possibly TRBD1 on 6 matching bases. The V gene lost 3 bases and the J gene lost 5 bases, with 17 bases spanning the gap. Germline CDR1 is SGHRS and CDR2 is YFSETQ. The CDR3 runs 15 residues. The CDR3 protein is CASSSTHREPETQYF. For the CDR3, the DNA is TGCGCCAGCAGCTCGACCCACAGGGAACCGGAGACCCAGTACTTC.